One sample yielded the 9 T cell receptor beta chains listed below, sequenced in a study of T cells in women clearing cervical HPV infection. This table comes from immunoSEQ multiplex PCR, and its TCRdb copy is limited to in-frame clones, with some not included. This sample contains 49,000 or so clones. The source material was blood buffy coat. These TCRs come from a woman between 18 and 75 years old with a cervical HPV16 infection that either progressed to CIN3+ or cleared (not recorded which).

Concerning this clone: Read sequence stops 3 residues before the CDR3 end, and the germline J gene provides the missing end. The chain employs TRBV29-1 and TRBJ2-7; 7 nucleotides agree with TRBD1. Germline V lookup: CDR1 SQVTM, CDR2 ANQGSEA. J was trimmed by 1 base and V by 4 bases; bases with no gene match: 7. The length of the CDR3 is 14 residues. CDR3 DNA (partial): TGCAGCGTTGCTGAGGGGGCAGGTTCCTACGAG. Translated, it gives CSVAEGAGSYE. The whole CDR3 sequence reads CSVAEGAGSYEQYF.

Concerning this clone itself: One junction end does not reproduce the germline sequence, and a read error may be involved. The sequenced CDR3 bases are TGTGCTAGCAGCTTACTTGGAAGCGCTGAA. Amino acid sequence: CASSLLGSAE. The full CDR3 reads CASSLLGSAEAFF. The genes are TRBV7-7 and TRBJ1-1; no clear D. The observed sequence ends 3 residues before the CDR3 terminus, with the missing tail filled in from the germline J gene. The germline CDR1 and CDR2 sequences are SSHAT and FNYEAQ (reference sequence). The CDR3 length is 13 residues. Combining the CDR3 with reference TRBV7-7 and TRBJ1-1 gives the whole variable domain GAGVSQSPRYKVTKRGQDVTLRCDPISSHATLYWYQQALGQGPEFLTYFNYEAQPDKSGLPSDRFSAERPEGSISTLTIQRTEQRDSAMYRCASSLLGSAEAFFGQGTRLTVV.

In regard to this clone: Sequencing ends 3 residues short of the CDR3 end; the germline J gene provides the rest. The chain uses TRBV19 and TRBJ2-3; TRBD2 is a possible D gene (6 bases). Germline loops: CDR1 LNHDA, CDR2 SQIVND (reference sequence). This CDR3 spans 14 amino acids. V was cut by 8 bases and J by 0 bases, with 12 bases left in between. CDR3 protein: CASEASDSTDTQYF. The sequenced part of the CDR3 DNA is TGTGCCAGTGAGGCTAGCGACAGCACAGATACG. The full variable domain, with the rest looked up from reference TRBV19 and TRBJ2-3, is DGGITQSPKYLFRKEGQNVTLSCEQNLNHDAMYWYRQDPGQGLRLIYYSQIVNDFQKGDIAEGYSVSREKKESFPLTVTSAQKNPTAFYLCASEASDSTDTQYFGPGTRLTVL.

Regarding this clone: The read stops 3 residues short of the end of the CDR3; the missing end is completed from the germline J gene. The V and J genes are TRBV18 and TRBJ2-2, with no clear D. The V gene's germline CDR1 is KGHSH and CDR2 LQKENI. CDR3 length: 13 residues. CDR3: CASSHANSEKLFF. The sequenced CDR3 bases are TGTGCCAGCTCACACGCCAATAGTGAAAAG.

CDR3 protein: CASAPPAVDTQYF. The CDR3 bases that were read are TGTGCTAGTGCCCCCCCTGCGGTGGATACG. This chain links TRBV12-5 with TRBJ2-3, with D uncertain. The read falls 3 residues short of the CDR3 end, and the missing part is taken from the germline J gene. Germline V lookup: CDR1 LGHNT, CDR2 FRNRAP. The germline V and J ends were trimmed by 7 bases and 6 bases, with 14 bases remaining between them. The CDR3 is 13 amino acids.

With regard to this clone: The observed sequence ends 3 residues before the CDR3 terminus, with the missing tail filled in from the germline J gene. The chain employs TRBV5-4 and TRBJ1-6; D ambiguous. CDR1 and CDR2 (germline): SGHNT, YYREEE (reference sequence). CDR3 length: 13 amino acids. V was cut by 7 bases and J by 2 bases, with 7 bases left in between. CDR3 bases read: TGTGCCAGCTCGCAGACCTATAATTCACCC. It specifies CASSQTYNSP. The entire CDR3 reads CASSQTYNSPLHF.

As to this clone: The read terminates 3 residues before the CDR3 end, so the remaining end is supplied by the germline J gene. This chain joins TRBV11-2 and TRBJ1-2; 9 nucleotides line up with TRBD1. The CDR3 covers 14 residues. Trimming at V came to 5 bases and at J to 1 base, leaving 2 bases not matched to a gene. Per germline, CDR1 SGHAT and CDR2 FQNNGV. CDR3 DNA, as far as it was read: TGTGCCAGCAGCCCGGGACAGGGTAACTATGGC. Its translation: CASSPGQGNYG. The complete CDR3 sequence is CASSPGQGNYGYTF. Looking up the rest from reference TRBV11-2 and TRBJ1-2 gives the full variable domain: EAGVAQSPRYKIIEKRQSVAFWCNPISGHATLYWYQQILGQGPKLLIQFQNNGVVDDSQLPKDRFSAERLKGVDSTLKIQPAKLEDSAVYLCASSPGQGNYGYTFGSGTRLTVV.

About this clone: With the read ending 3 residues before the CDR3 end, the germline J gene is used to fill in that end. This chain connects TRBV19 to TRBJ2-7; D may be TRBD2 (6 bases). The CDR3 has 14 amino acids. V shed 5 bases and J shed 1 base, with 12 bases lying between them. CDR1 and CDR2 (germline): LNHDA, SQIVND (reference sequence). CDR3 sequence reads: CASSPFAGSYEQYF. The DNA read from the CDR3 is TGTGCCAGTAGTCCCTTTGCGGGGTCCTACGAG.

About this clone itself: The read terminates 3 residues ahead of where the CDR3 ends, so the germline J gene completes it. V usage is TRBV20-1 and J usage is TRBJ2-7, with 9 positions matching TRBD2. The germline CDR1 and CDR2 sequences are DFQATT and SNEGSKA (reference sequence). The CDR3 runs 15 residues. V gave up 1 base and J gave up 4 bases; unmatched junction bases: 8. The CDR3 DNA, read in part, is TGCAGTGCTAGAGGTCAACTAGCGGGCCTATACGAG. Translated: CSARGQLAGLYE. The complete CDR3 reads CSARGQLAGLYEQYF.